A selection of T cell receptor beta chains follows, all from one sample in a study of cytomegalovirus exposure and HLA in healthy donors. Sequenced by immunoSEQ multiplex PCR; TCRdb stores in-frame clones only, minus some. The sample gives some 180,000 clones, more than 75% of which show up once; 2% to 3% is in the top ten. Sequenced: PBMCs. These receptors were obtained from a man younger than 45 in good health and CMV-seropositive. Each CDR3 is given with its conserved first and last residue. The order of the fields is V gene, clone size, J gene, CDR3 length, CDR3 protein. A row's size may be missing; if present it is once, few, many or a size class.

v_call: TRBV2
clone_size: .
j_call: TRBJ1-2
cdr3_length: 12
cdr3_aa: CASRAWTVGYTF

v_call: TRBV7-2
clone_size: once
j_call: TRBJ1-1
cdr3_length: 14
cdr3_aa: CASSFGAQNTEAFF

v_call: TRBV9
clone_size: .
j_call: TRBJ2-3
cdr3_length: 20
cdr3_aa: CASSEPRGGRAPTSTDTQYF

v_call: TRBV29-1
clone_size: .
j_call: TRBJ2-3
cdr3_length: 15
cdr3_aa: CSVKGLDTSTDTQYF

v_call: TRBV18
clone_size: .
j_call: TRBJ1-4
cdr3_length: 14
cdr3_aa: CASLRQGPNEKLFF

v_call: TRBV7-2
clone_size: few
j_call: TRBJ2-1
cdr3_length: 13
cdr3_aa: CASSLEGLGLVVF

v_call: TRBV6-1
clone_size: .
j_call: TRBJ2-6
cdr3_length: 12
cdr3_aa: CASLSGANVLTF

v_call: TRBV27
clone_size: .
j_call: TRBJ2-5
cdr3_length: 16
cdr3_aa: CASSPIAGGRQETQYF

v_call: TRBV7-2
clone_size: once
j_call: TRBJ2-7
cdr3_length: 16
cdr3_aa: CASSQASGMSSYEQYF

v_call: TRBV2
clone_size: .
j_call: TRBJ2-7
cdr3_length: 14
cdr3_aa: CASNRSPEPYEQYF

v_call: TRBV5-5
clone_size: .
j_call: TRBJ1-2
cdr3_length: 14
cdr3_aa: CASSLDPANYGYTF

v_call: TRBV18
clone_size: .
j_call: TRBJ2-5
cdr3_length: 12
cdr3_aa: CASSPIQETQYF

v_call: TRBV7-9
clone_size: .
j_call: TRBJ2-1
cdr3_length: 14
cdr3_aa: CSSSLVAGGDEQFF

v_call: TRBV27
clone_size: once
j_call: TRBJ1-2
cdr3_length: 13
cdr3_aa: CASSLQGNYGYTF

v_call: TRBV9
clone_size: .
j_call: TRBJ1-2
cdr3_length: 16
cdr3_aa: CASSVRTDRGKDGYTF

v_call: TRBV30
clone_size: .
j_call: TRBJ1-2
cdr3_length: 14
cdr3_aa: CAWSSDRVNYGYTF

v_call: TRBV5-4
clone_size: .
j_call: TRBJ2-5
cdr3_length: 15
cdr3_aa: CASSLGGSGGETQYF

v_call: TRBV5-5
clone_size: few
j_call: TRBJ1-5
cdr3_length: 14
cdr3_aa: CASSLETGGQPQHF